The clone carrying this T cell receptor beta chain turned up a few times. Antigen: not known. One junction end does not reproduce the germline sequence, and a read error may be involved. Profiling relied on immunoSEQ multiplex PCR, and the TCRdb table lists in-frame clones only, not all of them. In the table there are about 110,000 clones, approximately 90% of which are singletons. These data belong to a study of T cell responses to AZD1222 COVID-19 vaccine. Findings and limits, study-wide: Seropositivity was recorded at baseline in only 6 or 7 AZD1222 recipients. Breadth and depth of Spike-specific TCRs rose after two AZD1222 doses. Clonal diversity was possibly underestimated, and the donors were mostly white British, with more females. Nearly half of spike-specific TCRs reportedly target variant regions that are unmutated in the B.1.351 and B.1.1.7 variants.

Germline V gene data show CDR1 as MNHEY and CDR2 as SVGAGI. This CDR3 has 14 amino acids. The receptor was derived from an adult in good health. The sample was peripheral blood, taken on day 0 of MenACWY control vaccination. The genes are TRBV6-5 and TRBJ1-1; tentatively, D is TRBD1 (5 bases). Here the CDR3 reads CASSYSGGAGIFNF. The DNA for the CDR3 is TGTGCCAGCAGTTACTCCGGCGGGGCAGGGATTTTTAACTTT.